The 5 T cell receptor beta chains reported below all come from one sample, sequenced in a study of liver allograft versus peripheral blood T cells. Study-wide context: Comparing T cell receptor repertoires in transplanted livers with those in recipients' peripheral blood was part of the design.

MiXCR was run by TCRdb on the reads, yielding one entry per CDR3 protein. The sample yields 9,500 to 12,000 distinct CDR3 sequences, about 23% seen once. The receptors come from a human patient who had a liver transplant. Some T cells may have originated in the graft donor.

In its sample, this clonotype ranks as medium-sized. In DNA form, the CDR3 reads TGTGCCAGTAGTATAGCTGCCCAGGGACTGTCGTATGGCTACACCTTC. This gives the protein CASSIAAQGLSYGYTF. The chain carries TRBV19 and TRBJ1-2; maybe TRBD1 (5 bases). The CDR3 is made up of 16 amino acids. With 1 base removed from V and 5 bases from J, the gap between germline ends came to 17 bases. The germline CDR1 and CDR2 sequences are LNHDA and SQIVND (reference sequence).

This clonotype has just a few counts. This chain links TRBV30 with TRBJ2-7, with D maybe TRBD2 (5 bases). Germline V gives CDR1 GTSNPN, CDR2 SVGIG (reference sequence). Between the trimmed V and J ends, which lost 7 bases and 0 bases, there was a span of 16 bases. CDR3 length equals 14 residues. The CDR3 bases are TGTGCCTTAACCAGGTGGAGGTCCTCCTACGAGCAGTACTTC. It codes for CALTRWRSSYEQYF.

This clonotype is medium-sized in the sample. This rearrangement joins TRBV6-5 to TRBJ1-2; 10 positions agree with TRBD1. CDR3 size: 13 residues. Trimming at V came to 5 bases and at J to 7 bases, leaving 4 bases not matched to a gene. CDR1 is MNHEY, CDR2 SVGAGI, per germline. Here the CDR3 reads CASSLGTGVGYTF. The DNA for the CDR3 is TGTGCCAGCAGTCTCGGGACAGGGGTTGGCTACACCTTC.

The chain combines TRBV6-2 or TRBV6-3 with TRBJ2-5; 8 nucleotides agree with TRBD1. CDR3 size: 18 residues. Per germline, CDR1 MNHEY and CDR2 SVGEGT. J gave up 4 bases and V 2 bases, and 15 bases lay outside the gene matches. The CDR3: CASSYRRKAGGDGETQYF. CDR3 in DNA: TGTGCCAGCAGTTACAGGCGGAAAGCAGGGGGCGACGGAGAGACCCAGTACTTC.

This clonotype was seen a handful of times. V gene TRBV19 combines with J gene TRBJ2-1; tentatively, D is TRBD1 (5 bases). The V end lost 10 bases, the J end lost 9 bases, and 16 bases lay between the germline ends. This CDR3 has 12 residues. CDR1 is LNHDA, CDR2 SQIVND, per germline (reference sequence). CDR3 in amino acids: CATQSRQGEQFF. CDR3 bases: TGTGCCACTCAGAGTCGGCAGGGTGAGCAGTTCTTC.